These T cell receptor beta chains were read from a single sample in a study of T cell responses to AZD1222 COVID-19 vaccine. The protocol was immunoSEQ multiplex PCR, while the TCRdb copy is restricted to in-frame clones and leaves out a portion. This table holds roughly 91,000 clones, about 92% found once. The material sequenced was peripheral blood, taken on day 0 of AZD1222 vaccination. The receptors originated from an adult in good health. Each CDR3 is given with its conserved first and last residue. A D gene is named only where the DNA matches it firmly. Size is omitted from some rows. Given values are once, few, many or a class for expanded clones.

D gene	clone size	CDR3 length	V gene	J gene	CDR3 protein	CDR3 DNA
NA	NA	15	TRBV7-9	TRBJ1-1	CASSLAQTAATEAFF	TGTGCCAGCAGCTTAGCGCAGACAGCTGCCACTGAAGCTTTCTTT
NA	few	14	TRBV4-1	TRBJ1-6	CASSQDPAGVESHF	TGCGCCAGCAGCCAAGACCCCGCGGGGGTGGAGTCCCACTTT
NA	NA	13	TRBV3-1/TRBV3-2	TRBJ1-1	CASSQDTDIEVFF	TGTGCCAGCAGCCAAGATACGGACATAGAAGTTTTCTTT
NA	NA	14	TRBV7-9	TRBJ2-1	CASSFPGDYNEQFF	TGTGCCAGCAGCTTTCCGGGGGACTACAATGAGCAGTTCTTC
TRBD1	once	16	TRBV7-9	TRBJ1-1	CASSLGTGGLATEAFF	TGTGCCAGCAGCTTGGGGACAGGGGGTCTGGCCACTGAAGCTTTCTTT
NA	NA	14	TRBV6-5	TRBJ2-3	CASSYAVGTDTQYF	TGTGCCAGCTCGTACGCCGTGGGCACAGATACGCAGTATTTT
TRBD1	NA	16	TRBV24-1	TRBJ1-5	CATSETGTGGNQPQHF	TGTGCCACCAGTGAGACCGGGACAGGAGGAAATCAGCCCCAGCATTTT
TRBD1	NA	15	TRBV27	TRBJ1-6	CASSLRGQGNSPLHF	TGTGCCAGCAGTTTGCGGGGACAGGGAAATTCACCCCTCCACTTT
TRBD1	NA	15	TRBV18	TRBJ1-4	CASSRADRGNEKLFF	TGTGCCAGCTCACGGGCAGACAGGGGAAATGAAAAACTGTTTTTT
NA	NA	15	TRBV9	TRBJ2-1	CASSVYGSQDNEQFF	TGTGCCAGCAGCGTTTACGGGAGCCAAGACAATGAGCAGTTCTTC
NA	NA	13	TRBV29-1	TRBJ2-7	CSVVLEKSYEQYF	TGCAGCGTTGTTCTAGAGAAGTCCTACGAGCAGTACTTC
TRBD2	NA	17	TRBV18	TRBJ2-7	CASSPPGLAGRPYEQYF	TGTGCCAGCTCACCACCGGGACTAGCGGGAAGACCCTACGAGCAGTACTTC
NA	NA	12	TRBV19	TRBJ1-1	CASSIARFGAFF	TGTGCCAGTAGTATCGCCAGGTTTGGCGCTTTCTTT
NA	NA	14	TRBV5-8	TRBJ1-4	CASSEGQVNEKLFF	TGTGCCAGCAGCGAGGGACAAGTAAATGAAAAACTGTTTTTT
NA	NA	14	TRBV5-1	TRBJ1-4	CASSLASTNEKLFF	TGCGCCAGCAGCTTGGCCTCAACTAATGAAAAACTGTTTTTT
NA	NA	16	TRBV28	TRBJ1-3	CASSYTTEGAGNTIYF	TGTGCCAGCAGTTACACCACGGAAGGGGCTGGAAACACCATATATTTT